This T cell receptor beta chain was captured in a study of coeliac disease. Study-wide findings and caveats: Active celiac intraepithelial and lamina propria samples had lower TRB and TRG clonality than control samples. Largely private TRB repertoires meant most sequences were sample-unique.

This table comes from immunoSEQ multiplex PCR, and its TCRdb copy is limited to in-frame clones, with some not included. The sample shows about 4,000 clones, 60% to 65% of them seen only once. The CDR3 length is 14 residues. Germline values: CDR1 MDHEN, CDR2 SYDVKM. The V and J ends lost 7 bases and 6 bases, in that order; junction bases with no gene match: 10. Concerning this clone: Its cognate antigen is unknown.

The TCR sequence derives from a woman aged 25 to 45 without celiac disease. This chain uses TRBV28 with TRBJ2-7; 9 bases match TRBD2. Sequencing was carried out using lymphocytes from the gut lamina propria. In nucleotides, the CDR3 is TGTGCCAGCACCCCCCAGCGCGGGGGGGCCGAGCAGTACTTC. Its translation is CASTPQRGGAEQYF.